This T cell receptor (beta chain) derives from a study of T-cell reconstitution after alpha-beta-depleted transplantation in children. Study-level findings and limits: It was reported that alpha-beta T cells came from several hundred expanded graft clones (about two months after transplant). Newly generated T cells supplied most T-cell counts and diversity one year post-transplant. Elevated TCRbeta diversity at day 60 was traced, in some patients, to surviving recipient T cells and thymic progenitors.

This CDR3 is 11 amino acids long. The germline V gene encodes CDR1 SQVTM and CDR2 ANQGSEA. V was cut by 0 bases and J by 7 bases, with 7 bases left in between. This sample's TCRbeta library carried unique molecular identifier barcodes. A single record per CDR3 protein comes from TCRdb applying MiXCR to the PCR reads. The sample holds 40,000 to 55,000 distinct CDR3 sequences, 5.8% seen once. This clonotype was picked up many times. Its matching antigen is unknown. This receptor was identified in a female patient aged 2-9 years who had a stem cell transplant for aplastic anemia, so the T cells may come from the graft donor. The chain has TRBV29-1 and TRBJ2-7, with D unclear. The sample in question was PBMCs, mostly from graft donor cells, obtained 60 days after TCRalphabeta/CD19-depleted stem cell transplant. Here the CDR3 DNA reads TGCAGCGTTGAAGATTTTCCGGAGCAGTACTTC. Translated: CSVEDFPEQYF.